Below, 15 T cell receptor beta chains from the same sample are listed, as sequenced in a study of cytomegalovirus exposure and HLA in healthy donors. This PCR relied on a set of 60 Vbeta primers and 13 Jbeta primers. TCRdb's table, derived via immunoSEQ multiplex PCR, lists solely in-frame clones and lacks some. The sample includes 100,000 or so clones, approximately 80% of them seen just once. The specimen was PBMCs. These receptors were collected from a man younger than 45 in good health and CMV-seropositive.

This chain uses TRBV5-4 with TRBJ2-7; TRBD1 agrees at 7 bases. This CDR3 is 14 amino acids long. V lost 6 bases and J lost 5; bases outside the gene matches: 11. Germline V gene lookup returns CDR1 SGHNT and CDR2 YYREEE (reference sequence). The CDR3 loop is CASTGRGSNNEQYF. Written as DNA, the CDR3 is TGTGCCAGCACCGGCAGGGGGAGTAACAACGAGCAGTACTTC.

V usage is TRBV7-8 and J usage is TRBJ1-2; possibly TRBD1 for D (5 bases). Germline CDR1 and CDR2: SGHVS and FQNEAQ. With 1 base removed from V and 5 bases from J, the gap between germline ends came to 11 bases. The CDR3 loop spans 14 amino acids. CDR3: CASSLVGGFYGYTF. The CDR3 nucleotides are TGTGCCAGCAGCTTAGTCGGGGGGTTTTATGGCTACACCTTC.

This clone was seen only a few times. This chain connects TRBV7-6 to TRBJ1-1, with 9 bases identical to TRBD1. With 4 bases clipped from V and 1 base from J, the junction kept 4 bases outside the gene matches. Germline V gene lookup returns CDR1 SGHVS and CDR2 FNYEAQ. CDR3 length equals 15 residues. The CDR3 bases are TGTGCCAGCAGCTGGGGGACAGGGAGGAACACTGAAGCTTTCTTT. Residues: CASSWGTGRNTEAFF.

This chain connects TRBV6-6 to TRBJ2-1, with D tentatively TRBD2 (6 bases). Trimming removed 3 bases from V and 3 bases from J, with 12 bases in between. This CDR3 comprises 15 residues. Germline CDR1 and CDR2: MNHNY and SVGAGI (reference sequence). The CDR3 here is CASSYFGGDYNEQFF. The CDR3 region has the DNA TGTGCCAGCAGTTATTTCGGCGGGGACTACAATGAGCAGTTCTTC.

The chain carries TRBV7-6 and TRBJ2-5; 9 bases fit TRBD2. From germline, CDR1 is SGHVS and CDR2 FNYEAQ. J gave up 4 bases and V 3 bases, and 3 bases lay outside the gene matches. This CDR3 is 14 amino acids long. The CDR3, as DNA: TGTGCCAGCAGCTTGGGGCGGGGGGGAGAGACCCAGTACTTC. It is translated as CASSLGRGGETQYF.

The chain recombines TRBV4-3 with TRBJ2-1, with 11 bases lining up with TRBD2. Germline assignment: CDR1 LGHNA and CDR2 YSLEER. The CDR3 is 17 amino acids. Trimming cost V 0 bases and J 8 bases; bases outside gene matches: 9. CDR3 loop: CASSQDLYSGRAHEQFF. The CDR3 DNA is TGCGCCAGCAGCCAAGATCTTTATAGCGGGAGGGCCCATGAGCAGTTCTTC.

In this sample, this clone turned up a few times. The chain combines TRBV25-1 with TRBJ1-3, with D possibly TRBD1 on 5 matching bases. V lost 4 bases, J lost 9 bases, and 22 bases lay in between. Germline CDR1 and CDR2: MGHDK and SYGVNS. CDR3 length: 16 residues. DNA of the CDR3: TGTGCCAGCAGTGCGCCTCACCGAGGACGGGGGAGCACCATATATTTT. It codes for CASSAPHRGRGSTIYF.

The rearrangement joins TRBV19 to TRBJ2-1; 7 nucleotides line up with TRBD2. Germline assignment: CDR1 LNHDA and CDR2 SQIVND (reference sequence). The CDR3 totals 16 residues. The J segment lost 8 bases and the V segment lost 5 bases, leaving 15 bases of the junction unmatched. The CDR3 DNA is TGTGCCAGTAGTTCCGGAGCGGGGTGGGGGATGGATGAGCAGTTCTTC. Amino acid sequence: CASSSGAGWGMDEQFF.

V usage is TRBV19 and J usage is TRBJ1-5; D ambiguous. There are 14 residues in the CDR3. The germline V gene has CDR1 LNHDA and CDR2 SQIVND (reference sequence). Trimming removed 3 bases from V and 8 bases from J, with 14 bases in between. CDR3 loop: CASSIAAAREPQHF. The CDR3, as DNA: TGTGCCAGTAGTATTGCGGCGGCTCGCGAGCCCCAGCATTTT.

This clone was seen more than once but under ten times. Here the CDR3 DNA reads TGCGCCAGCAGCCTAACGGGACAGGGGTACACTGAAGCTTTCTTT. Its protein is CASSLTGQGYTEAFF. The chain is built from TRBV4-1 and TRBJ1-1, with 10 bases that match TRBD1. The V gene's germline CDR1 is MGHRA and CDR2 YSYEKL. The V and J ends lost 4 bases and 3 bases, in that order; junction bases with no gene match: 5. There are 15 residues in the CDR3.

The V and J genes are TRBV5-1 and TRBJ2-2; D gene uncertain. Germline-derived CDR1 and CDR2 are SGHRS and YFSETQ. The germline V and J ends were trimmed by 2 bases and 7 bases, with 6 bases remaining between them. This CDR3 region has 12 residues. The CDR3 sequence: CASSFNGGELFF. CDR3 nucleotides: TGCGCCAGCAGCTTTAACGGCGGGGAGCTGTTTTTT.

V is TRBV6-5 and J is TRBJ1-4, with D perhaps TRBD1 (5 bases). CDR1 MNHEY and CDR2 SVGAGI come from the germline V gene. CDR3 length equals 14 residues. The V and J ends lost 6 bases and 7 bases respectively, with 15 bases between them. The CDR3 loop reads CASRAGLLGEKLFF. The DNA of the CDR3 is TGTGCCAGCAGGGCGGGGCTCTTGGGTGAAAAACTGTTTTTT.

The rearrangement joins TRBV10-3 to TRBJ1-3, with TRBD1 as a possible D gene (5 bases). The germline gives CDR1 ENHRY, CDR2 SYGVKD. V shed 6 bases and J shed 4 bases, with 13 bases lying between them. This CDR3 has 14 amino acids. In nucleotides, the CDR3 is TGTGCCATCAGATCAGACAGTGCCGGAAACACCATATATTTT. Translating gives CAIRSDSAGNTIYF.

The rearrangement uses TRBV4-3 and TRBJ2-7; TRBD2 might be the D (5 bases). V was pared by 5 bases and J by 0 bases, with 11 bases between. The CDR3 covers 14 residues. Germline CDR1 reads LGHNA; CDR2 reads YSLEER. CDR3 in amino acids: CASSARGGSYEQYF. The CDR3 DNA reads as TGCGCCAGCAGCGCAAGAGGAGGCTCCTACGAGCAGTACTTC.

This clone came up once. V usage is TRBV7-8 and J usage is TRBJ2-1; TRBD2 aligns across 12 bases. The length of the CDR3 is 15 residues. Germline V CDR1 and CDR2: SGHVS, FQNEAQ. V dropped 5 bases and J dropped 8; count of bases not matched to a gene: 7. Here the CDR3 reads CASSPTSGRLDEQFF. As DNA, the CDR3 is TGTGCCAGCAGCCCGACTAGCGGGAGACTCGATGAGCAGTTCTTC.